A single sample is the source of the 11 T cell receptor beta chains below, sequenced in a study of T-cell memory formation after mild COVID-19. Using its own MiXCR run on the 5' RACE reads, TCRdb lists one record per CDR3 protein. The sample lists some 110,000 distinct CDR3 sequences, over 10% seen once, with more than 25% in the top ten. Sequences were obtained from PBMCs or a T cell subset sorted from them (not recorded which). All receptors come from an adult woman who had mild COVID-19 (a few samples of this study predate the infection). Cell type and time point are not known.

This clonotype has more than one count but fewer than ten. As DNA, the CDR3 is TGTGCCACCAGCAGACCCGACAGTTTTTCTGGAAACACCATATATTTT. This sequence encodes CATSRPDSFSGNTIYF. This rearrangement joins TRBV15 to TRBJ1-3, with a possible D match to TRBD1 (5 bases). Trimming shortened V by 2 bases and J by 1 base, and 12 bases separated the two germline ends. In germline, CDR1 is LNHNV, CDR2 YYDKDF (reference sequence). The CDR3 extends over 16 amino acids.

This clonotype was seen only a few times. The chain has TRBV4-3 and TRBJ2-3; TRBD2 matches at 8 bases. CDR1 and CDR2 (germline): LGHNA, YSLEER. This CDR3 has 16 residues. V trimming: 2 bases; J trimming: 1 base; junction bases outside the gene matches: 5. The CDR3 DNA reads as TGCGCCAGCAGCCAACAAGCGGGAGATGGCACAGATACGCAGTATTTT. Its protein is CASSQQAGDGTDTQYF.

This clonotype was seen more than once but under ten times. This chain links TRBV19 with TRBJ2-7; D tentatively reads TRBD1 or TRBD2 (6 bases each). The CDR3 sequence is 14 residues long. With 3 bases removed from V and 2 bases from J, the gap between germline ends came to 11 bases. Per germline, CDR1 LNHDA and CDR2 SQIVND (reference sequence). The CDR3 DNA reads TGTGCCAGTAGTATCTCGGGGGCCCCCTACGAGCAGTACTTC. It translates to CASSISGAPYEQYF. The full variable domain, completed using reference TRBV19 and TRBJ2-7, is DGGITQSPKYLFRKEGQNVTLSCEQNLNHDAMYWYRQDPGQGLRLIYYSQIVNDFQKGDIAEGYSVSREKKESFPLTVTSAQKNPTAFYLCASSISGAPYEQYFGPGTRLTVT.

This clonotype was counted a few times. The chain's CDR3 is CASSLVVGVFHEQYF. CDR3 bases: TGTGCCAGCAGCTTAGTGGTGGGAGTGTTCCACGAGCAGTACTTC. V is TRBV7-9 and J is TRBJ2-7; TRBD2 is a possible D gene (5 bases). Trimming took 1 base from V and 5 from J, leaving 15 bases between them. Germline-derived CDR1 and CDR2 are SEHNR and FQNEAQ (reference sequence). The CDR3 loop spans 15 amino acids.

The rearrangement links TRBV4-1 to TRBJ2-7; D is unresolved. The V end lost 0 bases, the J end lost 3 bases, and 9 bases lay between the germline ends. Per germline, CDR1 MGHRA and CDR2 YSYEKL. The CDR3 covers 14 residues. As DNA, the CDR3 is TGCGCCAGCAGCCAAGAGTACCCTTACTACGAGCAGTACTTC. Encoded protein: CASSQEYPYYEQYF.

This clonotype was observed many times. J is TRBJ2-1 and V is TRBV11-2; either TRBD1 or TRBD2 may supply D (5 bases each). Germline CDR1 and CDR2: SGHAT and FQNNGV. V dropped 4 bases and J dropped 0 bases, with 13 bases sitting between them. This CDR3 has 16 residues. The CDR3 loop reads CASSSTGRSSYNEQFF. The CDR3 nucleotides read TGTGCCAGCAGCTCGACGGGACGGAGCTCCTACAATGAGCAGTTCTTC. Based on the CDR3 plus reference TRBV11-2 and TRBJ2-1, the full variable domain is EAGVAQSPRYKIIEKRQSVAFWCNPISGHATLYWYQQILGQGPKLLIQFQNNGVVDDSQLPKDRFSAERLKGVDSTLKIQPAKLEDSAVYLCASSSTGRSSYNEQFFGPGTRLTVL.

This clonotype was observed many times. This rearrangement joins TRBV4-1 to TRBJ2-7, with D tentatively TRBD2 (5 bases). Germline V CDR1 and CDR2: MGHRA, YSYEKL. Trimming took 3 bases from V and 1 from J, leaving 19 bases between them. The CDR3 has 17 residues. In DNA, the CDR3 is TGCGCCAGCAGCCACTCGTCCGGGGATAGGATGTCCTACGAGCAGTACTTC. Translating gives CASSHSSGDRMSYEQYF.

In this sample, this clonotype turned up a few times. The J gene is TRBJ1-4, the V gene TRBV6-2 or TRBV6-3, with a possible D match to TRBD1 (6 bases). Germline V gives CDR1 MNHEY, CDR2 SVGEGT. Between the trimmed V and J ends, which lost 2 bases and 8 bases, there was a span of 18 bases. The CDR3 spans 16 residues. The CDR3 DNA sequence: TGTGCCAGCAGTTACCCGCCCGTCAGGGGACGGGAAAAACTGTTTTTT. This gives the protein CASSYPPVRGREKLFF.

The chain couples TRBV12-5 to TRBJ2-4; D gene unclear. CDR1 is LGHNT, CDR2 FRNRAP, per germline. Trimming removed 5 bases from V and 4 bases from J, with 15 bases in between. The CDR3 length is 15 residues. CDR3 DNA sequence: TGTGCTAGTGGTGCCAAGTGGCCCTCAAAAAACATTCAGTACTTC. Amino acid sequence: CASGAKWPSKNIQYF.

This chain links TRBV29-1 with TRBJ1-2; D uncertain. CDR1 and CDR2 (germline): SQVTM, ANQGSEA. The CDR3 runs 12 residues. V dropped 7 bases and J dropped 3 bases, with 12 bases sitting between them. The CDR3 protein is CSAGRSDYGYTF. The CDR3 DNA sequence: TGCAGCGCCGGACGGAGCGACTATGGCTACACCTTC.

This clonotype was counted many times. The CDR3 reads CASSLGDREDKNIQYF. Here the CDR3 DNA reads TGCGCCAGCAGCCTGGGGGACAGGGAGGACAAAAACATTCAGTACTTC. The chain joins TRBV5-1 to TRBJ2-4; 9 bases map to TRBD1. V lost 4 bases, J lost 3 bases, and 8 bases stayed unmatched. The CDR3 contains 16 residues. Germline V gene data show CDR1 as SGHRS and CDR2 as YFSETQ. The entire variable domain, with the rest obtained from reference TRBV5-1 and TRBJ2-4, is as follows: KAGVTQTPRYLIKTRGQQVTLSCSPISGHRSVSWYQQTPGQGLQFLFEYFSETQRNKGNFPGRFSGRQFSNSRSEMNVSTLELGDSALYLCASSLGDREDKNIQYFGAGTRLSVL.